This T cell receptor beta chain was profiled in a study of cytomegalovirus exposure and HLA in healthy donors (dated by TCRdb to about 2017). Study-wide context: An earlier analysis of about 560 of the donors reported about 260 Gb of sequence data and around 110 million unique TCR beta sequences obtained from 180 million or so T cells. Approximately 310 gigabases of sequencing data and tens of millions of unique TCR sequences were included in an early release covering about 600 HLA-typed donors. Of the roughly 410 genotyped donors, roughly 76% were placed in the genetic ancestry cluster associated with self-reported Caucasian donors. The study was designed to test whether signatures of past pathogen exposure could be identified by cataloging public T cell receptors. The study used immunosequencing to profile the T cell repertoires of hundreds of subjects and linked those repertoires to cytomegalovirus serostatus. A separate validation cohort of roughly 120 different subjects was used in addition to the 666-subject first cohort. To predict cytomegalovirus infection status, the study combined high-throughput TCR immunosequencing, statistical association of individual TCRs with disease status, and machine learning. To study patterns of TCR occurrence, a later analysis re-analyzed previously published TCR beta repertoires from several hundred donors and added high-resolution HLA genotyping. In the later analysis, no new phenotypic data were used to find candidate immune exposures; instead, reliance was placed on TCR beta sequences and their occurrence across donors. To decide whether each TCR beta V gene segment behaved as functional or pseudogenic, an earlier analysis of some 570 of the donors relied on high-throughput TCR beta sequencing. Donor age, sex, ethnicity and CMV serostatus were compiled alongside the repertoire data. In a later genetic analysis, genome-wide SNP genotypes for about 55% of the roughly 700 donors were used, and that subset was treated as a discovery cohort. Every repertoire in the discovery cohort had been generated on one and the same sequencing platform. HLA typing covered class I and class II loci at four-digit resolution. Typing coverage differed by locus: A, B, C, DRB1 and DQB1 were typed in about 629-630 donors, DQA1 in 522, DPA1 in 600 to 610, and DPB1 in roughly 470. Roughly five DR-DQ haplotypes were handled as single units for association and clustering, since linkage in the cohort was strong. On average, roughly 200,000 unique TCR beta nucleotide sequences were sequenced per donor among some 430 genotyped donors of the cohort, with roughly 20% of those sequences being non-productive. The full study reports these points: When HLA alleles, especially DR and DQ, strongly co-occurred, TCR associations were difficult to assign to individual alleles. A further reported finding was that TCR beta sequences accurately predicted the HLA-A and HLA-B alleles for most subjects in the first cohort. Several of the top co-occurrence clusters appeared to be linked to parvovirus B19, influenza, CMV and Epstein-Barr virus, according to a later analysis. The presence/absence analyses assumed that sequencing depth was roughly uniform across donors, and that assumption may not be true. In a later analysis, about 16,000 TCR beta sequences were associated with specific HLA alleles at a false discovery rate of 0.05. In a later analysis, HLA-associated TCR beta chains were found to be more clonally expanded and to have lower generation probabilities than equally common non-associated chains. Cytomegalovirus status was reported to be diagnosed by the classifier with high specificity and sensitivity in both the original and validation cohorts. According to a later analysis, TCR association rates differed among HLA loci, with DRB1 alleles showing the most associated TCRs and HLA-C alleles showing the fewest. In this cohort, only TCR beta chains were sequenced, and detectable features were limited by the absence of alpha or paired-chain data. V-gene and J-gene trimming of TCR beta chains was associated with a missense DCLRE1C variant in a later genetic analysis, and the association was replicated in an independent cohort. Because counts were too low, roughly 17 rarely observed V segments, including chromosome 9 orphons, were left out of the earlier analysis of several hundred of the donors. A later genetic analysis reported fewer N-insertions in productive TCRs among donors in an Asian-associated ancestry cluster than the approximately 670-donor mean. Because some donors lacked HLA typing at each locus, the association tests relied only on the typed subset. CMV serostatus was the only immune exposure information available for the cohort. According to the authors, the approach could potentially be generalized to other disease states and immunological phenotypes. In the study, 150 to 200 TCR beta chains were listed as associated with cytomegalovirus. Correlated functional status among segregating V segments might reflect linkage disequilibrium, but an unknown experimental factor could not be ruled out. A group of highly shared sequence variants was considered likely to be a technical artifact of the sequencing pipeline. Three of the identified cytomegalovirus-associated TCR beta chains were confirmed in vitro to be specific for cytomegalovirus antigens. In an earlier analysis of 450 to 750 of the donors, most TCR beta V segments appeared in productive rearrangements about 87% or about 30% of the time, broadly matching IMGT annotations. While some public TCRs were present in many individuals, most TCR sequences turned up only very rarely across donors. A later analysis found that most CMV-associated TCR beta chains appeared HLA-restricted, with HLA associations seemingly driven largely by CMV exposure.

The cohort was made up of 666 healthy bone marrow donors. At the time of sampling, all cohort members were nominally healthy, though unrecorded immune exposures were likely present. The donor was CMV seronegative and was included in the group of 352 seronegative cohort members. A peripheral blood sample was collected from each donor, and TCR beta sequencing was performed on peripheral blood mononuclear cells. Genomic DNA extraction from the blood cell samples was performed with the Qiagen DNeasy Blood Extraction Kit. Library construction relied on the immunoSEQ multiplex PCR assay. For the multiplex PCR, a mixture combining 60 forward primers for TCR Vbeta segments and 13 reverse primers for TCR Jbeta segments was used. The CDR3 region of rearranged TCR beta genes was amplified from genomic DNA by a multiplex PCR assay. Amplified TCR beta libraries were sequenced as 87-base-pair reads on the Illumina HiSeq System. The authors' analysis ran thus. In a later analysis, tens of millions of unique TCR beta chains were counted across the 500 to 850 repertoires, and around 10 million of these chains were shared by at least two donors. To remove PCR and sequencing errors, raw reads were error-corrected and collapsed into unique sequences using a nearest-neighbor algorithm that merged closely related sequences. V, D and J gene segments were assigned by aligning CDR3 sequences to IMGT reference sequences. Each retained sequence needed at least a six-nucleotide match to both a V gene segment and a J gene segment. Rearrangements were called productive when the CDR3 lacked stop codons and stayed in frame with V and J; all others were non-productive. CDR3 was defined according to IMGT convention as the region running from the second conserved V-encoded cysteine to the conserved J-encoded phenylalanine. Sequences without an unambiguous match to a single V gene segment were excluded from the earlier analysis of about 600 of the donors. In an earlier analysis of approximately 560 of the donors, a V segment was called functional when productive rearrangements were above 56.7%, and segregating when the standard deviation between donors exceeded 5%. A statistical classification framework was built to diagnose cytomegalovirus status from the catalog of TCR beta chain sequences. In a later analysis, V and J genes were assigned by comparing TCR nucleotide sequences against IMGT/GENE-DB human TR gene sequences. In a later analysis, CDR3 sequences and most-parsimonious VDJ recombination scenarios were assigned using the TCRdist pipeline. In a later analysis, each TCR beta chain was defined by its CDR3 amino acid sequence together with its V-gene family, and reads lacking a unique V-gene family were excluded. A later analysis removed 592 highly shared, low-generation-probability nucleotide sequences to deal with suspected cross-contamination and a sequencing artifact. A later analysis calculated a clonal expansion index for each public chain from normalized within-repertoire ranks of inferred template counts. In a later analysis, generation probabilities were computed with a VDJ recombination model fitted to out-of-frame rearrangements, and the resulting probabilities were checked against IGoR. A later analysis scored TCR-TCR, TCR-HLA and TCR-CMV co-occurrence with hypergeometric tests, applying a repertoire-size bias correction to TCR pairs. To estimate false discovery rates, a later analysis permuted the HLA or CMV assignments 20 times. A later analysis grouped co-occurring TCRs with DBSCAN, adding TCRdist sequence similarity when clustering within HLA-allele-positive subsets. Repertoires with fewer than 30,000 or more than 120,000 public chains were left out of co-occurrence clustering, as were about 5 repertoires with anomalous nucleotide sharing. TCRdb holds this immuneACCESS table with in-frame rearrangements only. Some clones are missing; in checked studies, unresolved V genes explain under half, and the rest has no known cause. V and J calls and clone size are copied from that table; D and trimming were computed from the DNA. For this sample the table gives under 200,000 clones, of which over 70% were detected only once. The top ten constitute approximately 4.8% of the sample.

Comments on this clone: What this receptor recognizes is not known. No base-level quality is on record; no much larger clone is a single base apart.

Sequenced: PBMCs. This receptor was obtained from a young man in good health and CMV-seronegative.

The CDR3 loop reads CASSLLSAGNSGANVLTF. The DNA sequence follows: TGTGCCAGCAGCTTATTGTCGGCAGGAAACTCTGGGGCCAACGTCCTGACTTTC. The sequence is built from TRBV7-6 and TRBJ2-6, with no confident D gene call. Relative to germline, V is 2 bases shorter and J is 0 bases shorter, with 14 bases between their ends. The CDR1 and CDR2 encoded by the germline V gene are SGHVS and FNYEAQ. The CDR3 runs 18 residues from the cysteine to the phenylalanine. The DNA shown is the 54-base CDR3, in frame from base 1.